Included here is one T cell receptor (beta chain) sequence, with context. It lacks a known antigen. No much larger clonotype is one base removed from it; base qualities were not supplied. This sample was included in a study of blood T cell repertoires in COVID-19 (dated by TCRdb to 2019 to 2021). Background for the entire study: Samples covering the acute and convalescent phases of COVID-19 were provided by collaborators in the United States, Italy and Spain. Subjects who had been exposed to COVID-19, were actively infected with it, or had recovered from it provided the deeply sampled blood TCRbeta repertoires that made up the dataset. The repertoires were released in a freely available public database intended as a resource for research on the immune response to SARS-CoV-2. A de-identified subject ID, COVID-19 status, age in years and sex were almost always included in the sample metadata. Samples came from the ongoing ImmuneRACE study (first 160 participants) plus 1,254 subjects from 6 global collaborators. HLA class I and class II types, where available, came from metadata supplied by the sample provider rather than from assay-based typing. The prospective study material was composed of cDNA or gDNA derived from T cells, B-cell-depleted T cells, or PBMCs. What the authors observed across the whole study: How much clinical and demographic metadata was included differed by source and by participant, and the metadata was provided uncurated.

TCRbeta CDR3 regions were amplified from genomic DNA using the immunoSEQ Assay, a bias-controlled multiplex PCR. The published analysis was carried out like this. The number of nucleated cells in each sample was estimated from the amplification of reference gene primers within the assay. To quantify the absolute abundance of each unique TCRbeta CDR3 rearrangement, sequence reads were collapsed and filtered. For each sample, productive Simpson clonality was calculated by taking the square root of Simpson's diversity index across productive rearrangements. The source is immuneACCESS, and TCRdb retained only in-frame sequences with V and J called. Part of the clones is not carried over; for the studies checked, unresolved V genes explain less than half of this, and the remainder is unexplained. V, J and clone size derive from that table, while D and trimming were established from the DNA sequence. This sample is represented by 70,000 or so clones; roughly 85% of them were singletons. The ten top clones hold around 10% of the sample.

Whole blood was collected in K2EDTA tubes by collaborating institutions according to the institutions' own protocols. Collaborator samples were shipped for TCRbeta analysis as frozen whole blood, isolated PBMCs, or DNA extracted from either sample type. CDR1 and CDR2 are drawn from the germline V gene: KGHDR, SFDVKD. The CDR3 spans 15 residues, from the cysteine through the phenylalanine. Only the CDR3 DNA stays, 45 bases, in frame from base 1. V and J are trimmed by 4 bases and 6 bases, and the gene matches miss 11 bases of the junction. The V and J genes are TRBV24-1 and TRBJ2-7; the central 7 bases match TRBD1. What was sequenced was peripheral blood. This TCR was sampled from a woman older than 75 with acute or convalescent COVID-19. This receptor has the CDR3 CATSEGYRGISEQYF. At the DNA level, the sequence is TGTGCCACCAGTGAGGGGTACAGGGGTATCAGCGAGCAGTACTTC.